This T cell receptor beta chain was obtained from a study of CXCR3-negative and CXCR3-positive naive CD8 T cells. Researchers prepared the TRB cDNA libraries using 5' RACE with UMI labels. One entry per CDR3 protein, without DNA, is what TCRdb gives after re-calling the 5' RACE reads. This table lists some 67,000 distinct CDR3 sequences. The CDR3 totals 13 residues. Germline V gene sequence: CDR1 SQVTM, CDR2 ANQGSEA. V is TRBV29-1 and J is TRBJ2-7. The material sequenced was naive CXCR3- CD8+ T cells from blood. Stated subset: CD45RO-CCR7+CD27+CD95- naive CD8+ T cells lacking CXCR3 (TNR3-). The receptor comes from a human donor in good health. Some clones in this sample may be carry-over from other donors' samples. The CDR3 spells CSVLLANSYEQYF.